These 29 T cell receptor beta chains originate from one sample sequenced in a study of T cell responses to AZD1222 COVID-19 vaccine listed by TCRdb under 2021. The time point tag for this specimen amounts to: baseline before first vaccination. Libraries were constructed by the immunoSEQ multiplex PCR assay. In its TCRdb copy, this immuneACCESS table keeps in-frame sequences only and misses some clones. Where compared with another copy, unresolved V genes explain less than half of these, and the others have no known cause. Here the sample has about 120,000 clones; 80% to 90% occur a single time. The ten most abundant clones make up just under 9.5% of the sample. Here the sequenced sample was peripheral blood, taken on day 0 of AZD1222 vaccination. The source of these receptors is an adult in good health.

V and J are TRBV3-1 (or the pseudogene TRBV3-2) and TRBJ1-5; no firm D call. V gave up 0 bases and J gave up 5 bases, with 5 bases separating them. This CDR3 is built from 13 residues. Per the germline V gene, CDR1 is LGHDT and CDR2 is YNNKEL (reference sequence). The CDR3 is CASSQDGHQPQHF. The CDR3 bases are TGTGCCAGCAGCCAAGACGGCCATCAGCCCCAGCATTTT.

The V call is TRBV9, the J call TRBJ1-1; 7 bases are a match to TRBD1. Trimming cost V 3 bases and J 7 bases; bases outside gene matches: 15. The germline gives CDR1 SGDLS, CDR2 YYNGEE. CDR3 length: 16 amino acids. CDR3: CASSAGDEGAIVEAFF. The CDR3 DNA sequence: TGTGCCAGCAGCGCCGGGGACGAGGGGGCTATCGTTGAAGCTTTCTTT.

This clone was observed a few times. The chain is built from TRBV28 and TRBJ1-2; D is unresolved. Between the trimmed V and J ends, which lost 7 bases and 4 bases, there was a span of 10 bases. Germline V gene data show CDR1 as MDHEN and CDR2 as SYDVKM. CDR3 length equals 12 residues. The CDR3 region is CASKGMAYGYTF. The DNA of the CDR3 is TGTGCCAGCAAGGGCATGGCCTATGGCTACACCTTC.

The count of this clone is one. V usage is TRBV27 and J usage is TRBJ2-7; D may correspond to TRBD1 or TRBD2 (5 bases each). V was cut by 4 bases and J by 0 bases, with 13 bases left in between. This CDR3 has 15 residues. From germline, CDR1 is MNHEY and CDR2 SMNVEV (reference sequence). The CDR3 sequence is CASSWGMESSYEQYF. Here the CDR3 DNA reads TGTGCCAGCAGTTGGGGGATGGAGTCCTCCTACGAGCAGTACTTC.

The CDR3 loop reads CASSPPRGRYEQYF. CDR3 in DNA: TGTGCCAGCTCCCCTCCAAGGGGCAGATACGAGCAGTACTTC. The chain carries TRBV18 and TRBJ2-7; D possibly corresponds to TRBD1 (5 bases). The CDR3 runs to 14 residues. Germline V CDR1 and CDR2: KGHSH, LQKENI. The V and J ends lost 6 bases and 4 bases respectively, with 16 bases between them.

The rearrangement uses TRBV7-9 and TRBJ2-7; D is uncertain. V lost 2 bases, J lost 7 bases, and 6 bases lay in between. Germline CDR1 reads SEHNR; CDR2 reads FQNEAQ (reference sequence). This CDR3 spans 11 amino acids. CDR3: CASSLRWEQYF. The CDR3 nucleotides are TGTGCCAGCAGCTTACGGTGGGAGCAGTACTTC.

This clone was counted once. This sequence joins TRBV20-1 and TRBJ2-7; 8 bases are shared with TRBD2. Per the germline V gene, CDR1 is DFQATT and CDR2 is SNEGSKA (reference sequence). The ends lost 3 bases at V and 6 bases at J; junction bases unmatched: 7. The CDR3 contains 13 residues. CDR3 residues: CSASPGGPSEQYF. CDR3 nucleotides: TGCAGTGCTAGTCCGGGAGGGCCCTCCGAGCAGTACTTC.

The gene calls are TRBV11-3 and TRBJ2-1; 9 bases align to TRBD2. Germline V CDR1 and CDR2: SGHNT, YENEEA. The CDR3 contains 17 residues. The V segment lost 4 bases and the J segment 9 bases; nucleotides outside the gene matches: 16. The CDR3 reads CASSSREAGGPDFEQFF. The CDR3 region has the DNA TGTGCCAGCAGCTCCCGGGAGGCGGGAGGGCCCGATTTTGAGCAGTTCTTC.

The chain uses TRBV29-1 and TRBJ2-7; 10 bases line up with TRBD1. V lost 4 bases and J lost 5; bases outside the gene matches: 11. CDR3 length equals 15 residues. The germline gives CDR1 SQVTM, CDR2 ANQGSEA. The DNA for the CDR3 is TGCAGCGTTGCGAACCGGGACAGGGGACGTGACGAGCAGTACTTC. Translating it yields CSVANRDRGRDEQYF.

The V and J genes are TRBV11-2 and TRBJ1-3; D is unclear. In germline, CDR1 is SGHAT, CDR2 FQNNGV. Trimming shortened V by 5 bases and J by 2 bases, and 4 bases separated the two germline ends. This CDR3 spans 12 amino acids. In nucleotides, the CDR3 is TGTGCCAGCAGCCCTACTGGAAACACCATATATTTT. This sequence encodes CASSPTGNTIYF.

This clone was seen a single time. J is TRBJ1-1 and V is TRBV2; D is possibly TRBD1 (6 bases). The ends were cut back, 4 bases at V and 7 bases at J, with 13 bases in the middle. Per germline, CDR1 SNHLY and CDR2 FYNNEI. This CDR3 has 13 residues. CDR3 nucleotide sequence: TGTGCCAGCAGTGGCCAGGGGAAAGGTGAAGCTTTCTTT. Its protein is CASSGQGKGEAFF.

The rearrangement links TRBV9 to TRBJ2-3, with TRBD2 matching over 10 bases. The CDR3 spans 15 residues. The V segment lost 0 bases and the J segment 5 bases; nucleotides outside the gene matches: 3. The germline CDR1 and CDR2 sequences are SGDLS and YYNGEE. The CDR3 here is CASSVASGSGDTQYF. In nucleotides, the CDR3 is TGTGCCAGCAGCGTAGCTAGCGGGAGCGGAGATACGCAGTATTTT.

The chain uses TRBV25-1 and TRBJ1-5; D is perhaps TRBD1 (6 bases). The CDR3 is made up of 14 amino acids. The germline V and J ends were trimmed by 2 bases and 6 bases, with 11 bases remaining between them. Germline V gene data show CDR1 as MGHDK and CDR2 as SYGVNS. DNA of the CDR3: TGTGCCAGCAGTGAAGCGGGGGGCGGTCAGCCCCAGCATTTT. Translation: CASSEAGGGQPQHF.

This chain joins TRBV12-3 or TRBV12-4 and TRBJ1-5; D unclear. This CDR3 spans 13 amino acids. V lost 8 bases and J lost 0, with 8 bases in between. The CDR3 reads CASSFLSNQPQHF. The CDR3 coding sequence is TGTGCCAGCTCCTTTCTTAGCAATCAGCCCCAGCATTTT.

The chain recombines TRBV19 with TRBJ1-2; D not resolved. The CDR3 runs to 16 residues. The germline V gene encodes CDR1 LNHDA and CDR2 SQIVND (reference sequence). V was pared by 2 bases and J by 0 bases, with 13 bases between. CDR3 protein: CASSIRALSPNYGYTF. The DNA of the CDR3 is TGTGCCAGTAGTATAAGGGCCCTAAGCCCTAACTATGGCTACACCTTC.

The count of this clone is one. This chain uses TRBV20-1 with TRBJ2-3, with D unclear. The germline V gene has CDR1 DFQATT and CDR2 SNEGSKA (reference sequence). The CDR3 is 11 residues long. CDR3 in DNA: TGCAGCTGGGCTCCCACAGATACGCAGTATTTT. This encodes CSWAPTDTQYF.

The V and J genes are TRBV27 and TRBJ1-5, with TRBD1 identical over 8 bases. Trimming at V came to 1 base and at J to 2 bases, leaving 1 base not matched to a gene. Germline CDR1 MNHEY, CDR2 SMNVEV (reference sequence). The length of the CDR3 is 15 residues. DNA of the CDR3: TGTGCCAGCAGTTTATTGGGACAGGGCAATCAGCCCCAGCATTTT. Protein: CASSLLGQGNQPQHF.

Points on this clone: This same CDR3 is encoded by further DNA sequences in the sample. The V gene is TRBV3-1 (or the pseudogene TRBV3-2), the J gene TRBJ2-5, with a possible D match to TRBD2 (7 bases). This CDR3 contains 14 residues. V was trimmed by 3 bases and J by 1 base, leaving 9 bases between them. Germline values: CDR1 LGHDT, CDR2 YNNKEL (reference sequence). The CDR3 nucleotides read TGTGCCAGCAGCCAGAGGGGGGGCCAAGAGACCCAGTACTTC. It specifies CASSQRGGQETQYF.

The genes are TRBV5-1 and TRBJ1-2, with D possibly TRBD1 on 6 matching bases. The V end lost 4 bases, the J end lost 2 bases, and 9 bases lay between the germline ends. From germline, CDR1 is SGHRS and CDR2 YFSETQ. The CDR3 loop spans 13 amino acids. The CDR3 protein is CASSTGQNYGYTF. The CDR3 bases are TGCGCCAGCAGCACGGGACAAAACTATGGCTACACCTTC.

The chain has TRBV29-1 and TRBJ2-7; 12 nucleotides agree with TRBD1. Germline CDR1 is SQVTM and CDR2 is ANQGSEA. This CDR3 contains 15 residues. The J segment lost 3 bases and the V segment lost 2 bases, leaving 5 bases of the junction unmatched. CDR3 in DNA: TGCAGCGTTGAACTGGGACAGGGGGCCAACTACGAGCAGTACTTC. It codes for CSVELGQGANYEQYF.

This clone was counted only a few times. The chain recombines TRBV5-1 with TRBJ1-6; D gene ambiguous. V was pared by 0 bases and J by 8 bases, with 6 bases between. This CDR3 comprises 13 residues. The germline V gene encodes CDR1 SGHRS and CDR2 YFSETQ. The CDR3 loop is CASSLVGDSPLHF. CDR3 sequence (DNA): TGCGCCAGCAGCTTGGTTGGGGATTCACCCCTCCACTTT. The full variable domain, completed using reference TRBV5-1 and TRBJ1-6, is KAGVTQTPRYLIKTRGQQVTLSCSPISGHRSVSWYQQTPGQGLQFLFEYFSETQRNKGNFPGRFSGRQFSNSRSEMNVSTLELGDSALYLCASSLVGDSPLHFGNGTRLTVT.

This rearrangement joins TRBV19 to TRBJ1-3; D is unclear. This CDR3 contains 17 residues. V was clipped by 2 bases and J by 0 bases, with 14 bases between them. Germline lookup yields CDR1 LNHDA and CDR2 SQIVND (reference sequence). As DNA, the CDR3 is TGTGCCAGTAGTATAATGAGACGGAGTCTCTCTGGAAACACCATATATTTT. Translating gives CASSIMRRSLSGNTIYF.

The chain is built from TRBV11-3 and TRBJ1-2; no clear D gene. The CDR3 runs 12 residues. The germline V and J ends were trimmed by 0 bases and 4 bases, with 3 bases remaining between them. The V gene's germline CDR1 is SGHNT and CDR2 YENEEA. This chain's CDR3 is CASSLEGYGYTF. For the CDR3, the DNA is TGTGCCAGCAGCTTAGAGGGCTATGGCTACACCTTC.

J is TRBJ1-6 and V is TRBV3-1 (or the pseudogene TRBV3-2), with TRBD1 as a possible D gene (5 bases). Germline CDR1 reads LGHDT; CDR2 reads YNNKEL (reference sequence). V was trimmed by 2 bases and J by 7 bases, leaving 12 bases between them. This CDR3 is built from 15 residues. The CDR3 region is CASSQLGVGNSPLHF. The CDR3 bases are TGTGCCAGCAGCCAACTGGGGGTAGGGAATTCACCCCTCCACTTT.

This clone was recorded a few times. The V and J genes are TRBV3-1 (or the pseudogene TRBV3-2) and TRBJ2-7; the match to TRBD2 covers 8 bases. The CDR3 is made up of 17 amino acids. The V gene end was trimmed by 4 bases and the J gene end by 6 bases; junction bases not matched to a gene: 17. Germline V lookup: CDR1 LGHDT, CDR2 YNNKEL (reference sequence). The CDR3 sequence is CASSPYSAGGVTGEQYF. The CDR3 bases are TGTGCCAGCAGCCCCTACTCGGCGGGAGGAGTAACGGGCGAGCAGTACTTC.

Only one count was recorded for this clone. The CDR3 spells CASSPKKLIGTESYEQYF. In nucleotides, the CDR3 is TGTGCCAGCAGCCCAAAAAAACTAATCGGGACCGAATCCTACGAGCAGTACTTC. This chain joins TRBV3-1 (or the pseudogene TRBV3-2) and TRBJ2-7; D possibly uses TRBD1 or TRBD2 (5 bases each). V dropped 4 bases and J dropped 1 base, with 23 bases sitting between them. Germline lookup yields CDR1 LGHDT and CDR2 YNNKEL (reference sequence). The CDR3 contains 18 residues.

This chain uses TRBV2 with TRBJ1-2; D possibly corresponds to TRBD1 (5 bases). In germline, CDR1 is SNHLY, CDR2 FYNNEI. Trimming took 4 bases from V and 0 from J, leaving 12 bases between them. The CDR3 totals 15 residues. CDR3 amino acids: CASSVETATNYGYTF. CDR3 sequence (DNA): TGTGCCAGCAGTGTCGAGACAGCAACTAACTATGGCTACACCTTC.

CDR3 bases: TGTGCCGTGGGAGGAAGCTCCTACGAGCAGTACTTC. Translation gives CAVGGSSYEQYF. The V gene is TRBV28, the J gene TRBJ2-7, with D perhaps matching TRBD2 (6 bases). Trimming removed 11 bases from V and 0 bases from J, with 11 bases in between. This CDR3 contains 12 residues. From germline, CDR1 is MDHEN and CDR2 SYDVKM.

The genes are TRBV7-9 and TRBJ1-6; possibly TRBD1 for D (5 bases). The germline V and J ends were trimmed by 0 bases and 10 bases, with 7 bases remaining between them. The V gene's germline CDR1 is SEHNR and CDR2 FQNEAQ (reference sequence). The CDR3 sequence is 13 residues long. The CDR3 region is CASSLAGESPLHF. CDR3 DNA: TGTGCCAGCAGCTTAGCAGGGGAATCACCCCTCCACTTT. Filled out from reference TRBV7-9 and TRBJ1-6, the complete variable domain reads DTGVSQNPRHKITKRGQNVTFRCDPISEHNRLYWYRQTLGQGPEFLTYFQNEAQLEKSRLLSDRFSAERPKGSFSTLEIQRTEQGDSAMYLCASSLAGESPLHFGNGTRLTVT.